The 17 T cell receptor beta chains below were found in one sample sequenced in a study of untreated major depressive disorder. TCRdb's table, derived via immunoSEQ multiplex PCR, lists solely in-frame clones and lacks some. The sample contains around 23,000 clones, about 90% of which appear only once. Whole-study findings and limits: Compared with controls, depressed patients showed more TRBV05-01 (Vbeta 5.1) usage in CD4+ T cells.

The antigens for these receptors are not known. Sequenced material: CD4+ T cells from PBMCs. Receptors were obtained from a woman in her twenties or thirties with major depressive disorder.

This chain connects TRBV5-5 to TRBJ2-6; D might be TRBD1 (6 bases). V gave up 4 bases and J gave up 1 base, with 9 bases separating them. CDR3 length: 15 residues. Germline CDR1 SGHKS, CDR2 YYEKEE (reference sequence). The chain's CDR3 is CASSLTGSGANVLTF. CDR3 in DNA: TGTGCCAGCAGCCTCACAGGGTCTGGGGCCAACGTCCTGACTTTC.

This clone was seen a single time. The rearrangement uses TRBV9 and TRBJ1-4; 10 positions agree with TRBD1. The V gene end was trimmed by 4 bases and the J gene end by 7 bases; junction bases not matched to a gene: 10. Germline V CDR1 and CDR2: SGDLS, YYNGEE. The CDR3 runs 16 residues. The CDR3 sequence is CASSLVPTGGTEKLFF. The CDR3 coding sequence is TGTGCCAGCAGCTTAGTTCCGACAGGGGGCACTGAAAAACTGTTTTTT.

This clone was seen more than once but under ten times. The chain links TRBV11-3 to TRBJ1-2; D possibly corresponds to TRBD1 (5 bases). V was trimmed by 0 bases and J by 2 bases, leaving 13 bases between them. The CDR3 totals 16 residues. Germline CDR1 is SGHNT and CDR2 is YENEEA. DNA of the CDR3: TGTGCCAGCAGCTTAGAGGGAAGGGGAGGAAACTATGGCTACACCTTC. Encoded protein: CASSLEGRGGNYGYTF.

The J gene is TRBJ2-1, the V gene TRBV4-2; the match to TRBD2 covers 7 bases. V gave up 0 bases and J gave up 2 bases; unmatched junction bases: 7. There are 17 residues in the CDR3. CDR1 and CDR2 (germline): LGHNA, YNFKEQ. CDR3 region: CASSQDPGTNTYNEQFF. As DNA, the CDR3 is TGTGCCAGCAGCCAAGATCCCGGGACTAATACCTACAATGAGCAGTTCTTC.

This sequence joins TRBV27 and TRBJ1-1, with 8 bases identical to TRBD1. The germline gives CDR1 MNHEY, CDR2 SMNVEV (reference sequence). This CDR3 spans 13 amino acids. The J segment lost 5 bases and the V segment lost 6 bases, leaving 5 bases of the junction unmatched. The CDR3 sequence: CASRRRTGTEAFF. Here the CDR3 DNA reads TGTGCCAGCAGACGTAGGACAGGGACTGAAGCTTTCTTT.

The rearrangement uses TRBV4-1 and TRBJ1-1; D is uncertain. V lost 0 bases to trimming and J lost 2 bases, with 4 bases between them. This CDR3 has 13 residues. Germline V gene sequence: CDR1 MGHRA, CDR2 YSYEKL. The CDR3 DNA reads TGCGCCAGCAGCCAAGATTATAACACTGAAGCTTTCTTT. Its protein is CASSQDYNTEAFF.

The rearrangement links TRBV14 to TRBJ1-2; 7 bases fit TRBD1. The germline gives CDR1 SGHDN, CDR2 FVKESK. J was trimmed by 0 bases and V by 4 bases; bases with no gene match: 5. The CDR3 is 15 residues long. CDR3 DNA: TGTGCCAGCAGCCGCTCCGGGACAGCTAACTATGGCTACACCTTC. Translated, it gives CASSRSGTANYGYTF.

This chain uses TRBV6-1 with TRBJ1-1; 8 nucleotides match TRBD1. Germline V lookup: CDR1 MNHNS, CDR2 SASEGT. With 4 bases clipped from V and 5 bases from J, the junction kept 9 bases outside the gene matches. The CDR3 spans 15 residues. CDR3 nucleotides: TGTGCCAGCAGTGCAGCACAGGGGGGAGGGACTGAAGCTTTCTTT. Its protein product is CASSAAQGGGTEAFF.

This clone was counted a single time. This chain uses TRBV6-5 with TRBJ1-3; 9 nucleotides agree with TRBD1. CDR1 and CDR2 (germline): MNHEY, SVGAGI. The V and J ends lost 6 bases and 4 bases, in that order; junction bases with no gene match: 7. This CDR3 region has 15 residues. CDR3 nucleotide sequence: TGTGCCAGCAGCTCTGACAGGGGGAGAGGAAACACCATATATTTT. Its protein is CASSSDRGRGNTIYF.

DNA of the CDR3: TGTGCCAGCAGTCCTTGGGAGATGTGGGTAGGAGATACGCAGTATTTT. Protein product: CASSPWEMWVGDTQYF. The rearrangement joins TRBV28 to TRBJ2-3; perhaps TRBD2 as D (5 bases). Per the germline V gene, CDR1 is MDHEN and CDR2 is SYDVKM. The CDR3 spans 16 residues. V lost 5 bases and J 5 bases, leaving 20 bases between the germline ends.

The gene calls are TRBV11-2 and TRBJ1-2; D unclear. Germline V gene data show CDR1 as SGHAT and CDR2 as FQNNGV. V was trimmed by 6 bases and J by 5 bases, leaving 19 bases between them. This CDR3 region has 15 residues. For the CDR3, the DNA is TGTGCCAGCAGTCCAGGAACCTTCAATTTTTATGGCTACACCTTC. Amino acid sequence: CASSPGTFNFYGYTF. The full variable domain, with the rest looked up from reference TRBV11-2 and TRBJ1-2, is EAGVAQSPRYKIIEKRQSVAFWCNPISGHATLYWYQQILGQGPKLLIQFQNNGVVDDSQLPKDRFSAERLKGVDSTLKIQPAKLEDSAVYLCASSPGTFNFYGYTFGSGTRLTVV.

This clone has a handful of counts. The J gene is TRBJ1-2, the V gene TRBV28, with D possibly TRBD1 on 6 matching bases. Trimming cost V 4 bases and J 8 bases, with 11 bases left between them. The CDR3 is made up of 12 amino acids. The V gene's germline CDR1 is MDHEN and CDR2 SYDVKM. CDR3: CASSSQGLGYTF. CDR3 nucleotide sequence: TGTGCCAGCAGTTCTCAGGGGTTAGGCTACACCTTC.

The rearrangement joins TRBV4-2 to TRBJ1-4, with D unresolved. This CDR3 has 16 residues. With 1 base removed from V and 7 bases from J, the gap between germline ends came to 16 bases. Germline CDR1 and CDR2: LGHNA and YNFKEQ. In DNA form, the CDR3 reads TGTGCCAGCAGCCAAGTCGCGCGGGGAAACCGTGAAAAACTGTTTTTT. Translation gives CASSQVARGNREKLFF.

The chain employs TRBV28 and TRBJ2-4, with TRBD1 matching over 8 bases. Trimming cost V 2 bases and J 7 bases; bases outside gene matches: 1. Germline V gene lookup returns CDR1 MDHEN and CDR2 SYDVKM. The CDR3 sequence is 13 residues long. The CDR3 loop is CASSLHRGNIQYF. DNA of the CDR3: TGTGCCAGCAGTTTACACAGGGGGAACATTCAGTACTTC.

This chain links TRBV6-1 with TRBJ1-2; the match to TRBD1 covers 7 bases. The CDR3 is 13 amino acids. Germline V gives CDR1 MNHNS, CDR2 SASEGT. V was clipped by 7 bases and J by 11 bases; unmatched bases: 13. The CDR3 here is CASNPTGRYRYTF. The CDR3 DNA follows: TGTGCCAGCAATCCGACAGGGAGATATAGGTACACCTTC.

The gene calls are TRBV11-2 and TRBJ2-1; 7 bases are shared with TRBD1. The CDR3 runs to 15 residues. Looked up from germline, CDR1 is SGHAT and CDR2 is FQNNGV. V lost 5 bases and J lost 4; bases outside the gene matches: 8. The DNA for the CDR3 is TGTGCCAGCAGCGTCGCCGGGACAGAATACAATGAGCAGTTCTTC. This sequence encodes CASSVAGTEYNEQFF. Variable domain in full (rest from reference TRBV11-2 and TRBJ2-1): EAGVAQSPRYKIIEKRQSVAFWCNPISGHATLYWYQQILGQGPKLLIQFQNNGVVDDSQLPKDRFSAERLKGVDSTLKIQPAKLEDSAVYLCASSVAGTEYNEQFFGPGTRLTVL.

This chain uses TRBV5-1 with TRBJ1-6; the D is unclear. Trimming cost V 0 bases and J 7 bases, with 8 bases left between them. This CDR3 is built from 14 residues. The germline V gene encodes CDR1 SGHRS and CDR2 YFSETQ. CDR3 sequence: CASSLDPQNSPLHF. As DNA, the CDR3 is TGCGCCAGCAGCTTGGATCCCCAAAATTCACCCCTCCACTTT.